This TCR beta chain was captured by sequencing in a study of siplizumab effects on memory and regulatory T cells (dated by TCRdb to 2018 to 2020). Notes on the research overall: The study looked at the effect of siplizumab, an anti-CD2 antibody, on alloreactive T-cell subsets in allogeneic mixed lymphocyte reactions made from human PBMCs. Overall study results and their limits: Among mappable alloreactive CD4+ clones, the Treg-derived fraction averaged around 69% with siplizumab versus 25% to 30% in control reactions. Because sequences below about 10^-5 frequency were poorly captured, only a minor fraction of alloreactive clones could be mapped to unstimulated subsets. No functional confirmation was obtained for the suppressive function of proliferating Tregs from siplizumab cultures. About 75-95% of proliferating CD4+ or CD8+ clones could not be given a naive or memory phenotype. Unstimulated naive T cells appeared more diverse than memory T cells, and naive cells seemed to contribute substantially to the alloresponse. The cumulative frequency of alloreactive sequences traceable to unstimulated CD4+ memory T cells was significantly reduced by siplizumab.

To prepare the library, the immunoSEQ multiplex PCR assay was applied. Roughly 9.8 x 10^4 TCR templates per sample were assayed on the deep sequencing platform. Genomic DNA extracted from sorted T cells was used for TCRbeta CDR3 sequencing. As for the original processing: Clonal analysis of TCRbeta CDR3 data was done in the R programming language. Comparing unstimulated samples against CFSE-low samples taken after the reaction was how alloreactive CD4+ and CD8+ clones were defined. Regulatory or non-regulatory origin was assigned to alloreactive CD4+ clones by matching of sequences to sorted unstimulated Treg and non-Treg repertoires. In TCRdb, the immuneACCESS table is reduced to in-frame sequences with V and J assigned. These tables do not hold every clone; where another copy was compared, an unresolved V gene accounts for under half, and the others remain unexplained. Clonal size and the V and J genes are those of that table, whereas D and trimming came from the DNA. The sample yields around 110,000 clones; about 94% were counted once. The top ten clones comprise roughly 1.5% of the sample.

Taken from the germline V gene, the CDR1 and CDR2 loops are SGDLS and YYNGEE. The CDR3 starts with the cysteine, ends with the phenylalanine, and has 15 residues. The only DNA kept is the CDR3, 45 bases in frame from the first base. V has 3 bases trimmed and J has 2 bases trimmed; junction bases matching no gene number 7. As for this clone: Its specific antigen is unknown. Base qualities are not recorded, but no much larger clone differs from it by a single base.

Sorted unstimulated T cells and proliferating T cells recovered from mixed lymphocyte reactions were subjected to TCRbeta CDR3 sequencing. Fresh whole blood from ten to eleven HLA-typed healthy donors served as the source for isolating PBMCs. Unstimulated CD4+ non-regulatory T cells were FACS-sorted to map the origin of alloreactive clones. The material sequenced was non-Treg CD4+ T cells sorted from blood. The intended sense of this specimen's cell subset or site label: FACS-sorted unstimulated CD4+ non-regulatory T cells. This sequence was found in a human donor in good health. This receptor chain uses TRBV9 and TRBJ2-5; 7 bases in between match TRBD2. CDR3 loop: CASSASQGLQETQYF. The sequence in DNA is TGTGCCAGCAGCGCCTCCCAGGGACTACAAGAGACCCAGTACTTC.